The 11 T cell receptor beta chains given below trace back to one sample, sequenced in a study of CD4 T cells in relation to SARS-CoV-2 and coronaviruses. No antigen has been assigned to these receptors. Some clones are missing from TCRdb's copy, which holds only in-frame ones; the method was immunoSEQ multiplex PCR. Altogether 35,000 or so clones are present, around 80% being singletons, with the ten largest covering about 2.5%. What was sequenced was memory CD4+ T cells from PBMCs, cultured in vitro. These receptors all stem from an adult with COVID-19.

The CDR3 DNA is TGTGCCAGTAGAGCCAGCCGGCTCTATGGCTACACCTTC. The encoded protein is CASRASRLYGYTF. The chain has TRBV19 and TRBJ1-2; D gene ambiguous. V lost 6 bases, J lost 4 bases, and 12 bases lay in between. Per the germline V gene, CDR1 is LNHDA and CDR2 is SQIVND (reference sequence). The CDR3 is 13 amino acids.

This clone was seen a few times. The genes are TRBV18 and TRBJ2-1, with a tentative D call TRBD2 (5 bases). Between the trimmed V and J ends, which lost 4 bases and 8 bases, there was a span of 12 bases. Germline V gene sequence: CDR1 KGHSH, CDR2 LQKENI. This CDR3 contains 13 residues. In DNA, the CDR3 is TGTGCCAGCTCACAATTGGTCGGGGATGAGCAGTTCTTC. It encodes CASSQLVGDEQFF.

The chain recombines TRBV18 with TRBJ2-7; 8 bases align to TRBD1. Losses at the gene ends were 2 bases for V and 5 bases for J; bases not matched to a gene: 5. The germline V gene has CDR1 KGHSH and CDR2 LQKENI. The CDR3 runs to 14 residues. The chain's CDR3 is CASSPGTGFNEQYF. The DNA for the CDR3 is TGTGCCAGCTCACCAGGGACAGGTTTTAACGAGCAGTACTTC.

The V call is TRBV6-5, the J call TRBJ2-3; the D gene is possibly TRBD1 (6 bases). This CDR3 comprises 13 residues. The V gene's germline CDR1 is MNHEY and CDR2 SVGAGI. Trimming stripped 5 bases from V and 3 bases from J, with 9 bases between. CDR3 sequence (DNA): TGTGCCAGCAGTCCCAGGGGTACAGATACGCAGTATTTT. Protein sequence: CASSPRGTDTQYF.

Only a few counts were recorded for this clone. The J gene is TRBJ2-2, the V gene TRBV27; D is possibly TRBD2 (6 bases). The CDR3 is made up of 14 amino acids. Germline lookup yields CDR1 MNHEY and CDR2 SMNVEV (reference sequence). The V and J ends lost 9 bases and 2 bases respectively, with 13 bases between them. CDR3 in amino acids: CASCRELNTGELFF. The CDR3 coding sequence is TGTGCCAGTTGCCGGGAGCTCAACACCGGGGAGCTGTTTTTT.

The rearrangement joins TRBV9 to TRBJ2-6; 9 nucleotides match TRBD1. V gave up 4 bases and J gave up 2 bases; unmatched junction bases: 7. Germline V lookup: CDR1 SGDLS, CDR2 YYNGEE. This CDR3 is 17 amino acids long. CDR3 DNA: TGTGCCAGCAGCTACGACAGGGGGGAGGCTGGGGCCAACGTCCTGACTTTC. Its translation is CASSYDRGEAGANVLTF.

This clone was seen a few times. This sequence joins TRBV28 and TRBJ1-1, with D unresolved. V lost 6 bases and J 3 bases, leaving 8 bases between the germline ends. From germline, CDR1 is MDHEN and CDR2 SYDVKM. This CDR3 spans 12 amino acids. The CDR3 protein is CASRASYTEAFF. CDR3 bases: TGTGCCAGCAGGGCAAGTTACACTGAAGCTTTCTTT.

This CDR3 is CASSYSPSTDTQYF. Written as DNA, the CDR3 is TGTGCCAGCAGTTACTCGCCCTCAACAGATACGCAGTATTTT. V is TRBV6-5 and J is TRBJ2-3, with no clear D. This CDR3 comprises 14 residues. The germline V and J ends were trimmed by 0 bases and 3 bases, with 7 bases remaining between them. The germline V gene has CDR1 MNHEY and CDR2 SVGAGI.

This clone was picked up one time. The chain joins TRBV7-8 to TRBJ2-7; D ambiguous. The V gene's germline CDR1 is SGHVS and CDR2 FQNEAQ. The germline V and J ends were trimmed by 1 base and 2 bases, with 9 bases remaining between them. This CDR3 contains 14 residues. The CDR3 region is CASSLEVVAYEQYF. In nucleotides, the CDR3 is TGTGCCAGCAGCTTAGAAGTCGTAGCCTACGAGCAGTACTTC.

The gene calls are TRBV19 and TRBJ2-5; D is unresolved. Trimming cost V 4 bases and J 2 bases, with 14 bases left between them. CDR3 size: 15 residues. Germline V gene sequence: CDR1 LNHDA, CDR2 SQIVND (reference sequence). CDR3 nucleotides: TGTGCCAGTAGTAGAGCTCCAGAAATACAAGAGACCCAGTACTTC. Its protein product is CASSRAPEIQETQYF.

There are a few counts of this clone. The V and J genes are TRBV11-2 and TRBJ1-5; possibly TRBD1 for D (6 bases). V lost 1 base to trimming and J lost 2 bases, with 12 bases between them. Germline CDR1 is SGHAT and CDR2 is FQNNGV. The CDR3 is made up of 16 amino acids. The CDR3 protein is CASSLGLGGGNQPQHF. The CDR3 coding sequence is TGTGCCAGCAGCTTAGGGCTAGGGGGTGGCAATCAGCCCCAGCATTTT.